This section outlines one TCR beta chain sequence together with its context. Its target antigen remains unknown. Base qualities are not at hand, and no much larger clone is one base apart. These data belong to a study of T cells after yellow fever vaccination (dated by TCRdb to between 2018 and 2021). As for the study more broadly: The SMART-Seq v4 Ultra Low Input RNA kit was used to prepare libraries from fractions with low cell numbers. To follow T-cell clones before and after both primary and booster YFV17D yellow fever vaccination, bulk TCR alpha and beta repertoires underwent longitudinal sequencing. Two healthy male donors made up the cohort, one aged 18 to 29 years and the other aged 30 to 39 years. Blood was drawn at multiple timepoints before and after primary and secondary immunization, with bulk PBMC replicates and cell subsets isolated.

Taken from the germline V gene, the CDR1 and CDR2 loops are MGHDK and SYGVNS. Here V drops 5 bases and J drops 4 bases, and the junction holds 12 bases not matched to any gene. The CDR3 spans 19 residues, from the cysteine through the phenylalanine. Only the CDR3 portion is preserved as DNA: 57 bases, with reading frame beginning at the first base. The listed sequencing device is Illumina NovaSeq 6000. TCR cDNA was made using 5'RACE template switching, a step that added a universal primer site and unique molecular identifiers. cDNA synthesis was primed from both the TCR alpha and TCR beta constant segments. Libraries were amplified in two PCR steps, with sample barcodes and sequencing adapters added in the second step. Sequencing of libraries was done on Illumina HiSeq 2500 (2x100 bp) or NovaSeq (2x150 bp). The authors' analysis ran thus. Demultiplexing of reads and collapsing into UMI consensus sequences were performed with MIGEC, and V(D)J alignment was carried out with MiXCR. Using edgeR on replicate PBMC samples, clonotypes were called vaccine-responding if FDR was below 0.01 and the log2 fold change was above 5 up to day 15. Each bulk clonotype was labeled CD4 or CD8 based on which sequenced repertoire, CD4 or CD8, contained the clonotype at higher abundance. The public reads were reprocessed in TCRdb via fastp at Q25 and MiXCR, keeping in-frame beta chains. All rows with the same CDR3 protein become a single entry with the most common DNA and genes. The V and J calls here are based on TCRdb, not the publication. In all, the sample holds some 260,000 distinct CDR3 sequences, and around 4.9% of those were seen once. The top ten clonotypes cover less than 3.5% of the sample.

General study outcomes and caveats: Most clones expanded after primary vaccination (96% of CD4 and 70% to 90% of CD8) were re-detected after the booster, suggesting that broad memory maintenance occurred. Compared with the primary T-cell response, the secondary T-cell response was weaker but faster, peaking on day 5 rather than day 15. Computational filtering was required because FACS-sorted repertoires could contain abundant contaminating clonotypes from the bulk population. Because only a couple of donors were included in the study, the extent to which the findings can be generalized is limited. A small fraction of clonotypes showed up in both the CD4 and CD8 compartments, probably as a result of convergent recombination.

This specimen's treatment or condition label, interpreted: live attenuated yellow fever vaccine strain. PBMCs were isolated from peripheral blood using a standard Ficoll-Paque protocol. Dynabeads CD4 and CD8 positive selection kits were used to isolate CD4 and CD8 T-cell fractions. RNA was extracted with TriZol from bulk PBMCs, CD4 and CD8 fractions, and dextramer-positive and dextramer-negative fractions. Sample: CD4+ T cells sorted from PBMCs, taken on the day of the yellow fever booster vaccination. The V and J segments used are TRBV25-1 and TRBJ2-3, with TRBD2 matching 16 junction bases. This clonotype originated in a man between 18 and 29 years old who received the YFV17D yellow fever vaccine. This receptor has the CDR3 CASSNSFAGLAGGADTQYF. In nucleotide form, the sequence is TGTGCCAGCAGTAACTCTTTTGCGGGACTAGCGGGGGGGGCAGATACGCAGTATTTT.